This T cell receptor beta chain was identified in a study of T cells in Graves' hyperthyroidism and ophthalmopathy. In this sample, this clonotype turned up a few times. CDR3 length: 15 residues. Between the trimmed V and J ends, which lost 4 bases and 8 bases, there was a span of 17 bases. In germline, CDR1 is LGHDT, CDR2 YNNKEL (reference sequence). RNA transcripts provided the source from which TCR beta CDR3 regions were amplified. HTBI primers were employed in a first-round RT-PCR of the TCR CDR3. MiXCR, applied by TCRdb to the multiplex PCR reads, yields one record per CDR3 protein. The sample carries roughly 300,000 distinct CDR3 sequences, roughly 23% recorded once.

Sequencing was done on a sample of blood. The source of this sequence is a woman between 50 and 59 years old with Graves' hyperthyroidism. The chain joins TRBV3-1 to TRBJ1-4; D remains unclear. CDR3 sequence: CASSPRRGFGEKLFF. In nucleotides, the CDR3 is TGTGCCAGCAGCCCTAGACGGGGATTCGGGGAAAAACTGTTTTTT.